This T cell receptor (beta chain) was profiled in a study of T-cell reconstitution after alpha-beta-depleted transplantation in children (dated by TCRdb to the mid-2010s). About the investigation overall: Using TCR repertoire profiling, the study followed T-cell immune reconstitution in a quantitative way in children after TCRalphabeta/CD19-depleted allogeneic hematopoietic cell transplantation. What the research found in general, with its limitations: Over the following months the frequencies of hyperexpanded clones went down, and after one year T-cell counts and TCRbeta diversity were mostly credited to newly produced T cells. The apparently early recovery of alphabetaT-cell counts about two months after transplant reportedly depended on only several hundred rapidly expanded clones that came from non-depleted graft cells. The high TCRbeta diversity at day 60 in some patients was ascribed to recipient T cells and intrathymic progenitors that had survived conditioning.

This clonotype was observed a few times. This receptor's antigen is unknown. Base qualities are not recorded, but no much larger clone differs from it by a single base. The treatment or condition label corresponds to: allogeneic hematopoietic cell transplantation with graft depleted of TCRalphabeta T cells and CD19 B cells. Transplant recipients were children who received TCRalphabeta/CD19-depleted allogeneic hematopoietic cell grafts. The method behind the library was PCR. The instrument was an Illumina HiSeq 2500. Molecular barcoding was employed in the preparation of TCR libraries, with unique molecular identifiers being used to normalize TCRbeta repertoire quantification. Starting from the raw public reads, TCRdb applied fastp trimming at Q25, assembled clones with MiXCR and retained in-frame beta chains. CDR3 protein sequences are deduplicated, and each keeps its most common genes and DNA. The sample records about 580,000 distinct CDR3 sequences, around 27% of which are singletons. The top ten clonotypes cover about 35% of the sample.

As encoded in the germline V gene (reference sequence), CDR1 is DFQATT while CDR2 is SNEGSKA. The CDR3 sequence holds 8 residues, the cysteine and phenylalanine included. The only DNA kept is the CDR3, 24 bases in frame from the first base. V and J lose 3 bases and 9 bases, and a span of 2 bases separates them. The V and J segments used are TRBV20-1 and TRBJ2-5; the D gene cannot be named for sure. This clonotype was obtained from a boy younger than two with Wiskott-Aldrich syndrome, due to receive a stem cell transplant. The sample consisted of PBMCs, taken before TCRalphabeta/CD19-depleted stem cell transplant. The DNA sequence is given as TGCAGTGCTAGTTCCCAGTACTTC. Its protein product is CSASSQYF.